This T cell receptor (beta chain) was sequenced for a study of T cells in pancreatic ductal adenocarcinoma. The selected patients with pancreatic ductal adenocarcinoma had surgery but no neoadjuvant therapy. This CDR3 is 14 amino acids long. Trimming removed 3 bases from V and 5 bases from J, with 10 bases in between. Germline V gives CDR1 SEHNR, CDR2 FQNEAQ (reference sequence). Points on this clone: Its antigen is undetermined.

Libraries were prepared by immunoSEQ multiplex PCR; TCRdb keeps only in-frame clonotypes and omits some of them. The sample has some 16,000 clones; around 91% are singletons. Study conclusions and caveats: Tumors hold more CD45RO+ effector T cells, which may bias toward lower diversity. Mean clonality was about 0.12 in tumors and about 0.07 in blood, not significantly different. Unique clonotypes were around 8-fold more numerous in blood than in tumor.

This sequence was found in a human donor with pancreatic ductal adenocarcinoma. The V call is TRBV7-9, the J call TRBJ1-4; unclear D gene. The sample consisted of PBMCs. The CDR3 is CASSFTSLNEKLFF. In DNA form, the CDR3 reads TGTGCCAGCAGCTTTACGTCCCTCAATGAAAAACTGTTTTTT.